The present T cell receptor beta chain was sequenced within a study of Graves' ophthalmopathy and Graves' hyperthyroidism. Study background: Prior to any treatment, peripheral blood was collected at the time of initial diagnosis.

TCR beta CDR3 amplification used RNA transcripts. First-round RT-PCR with HTBI primers preceded a second-round multiplex PCR. TCRdb called the multiplex PCR reads again in MiXCR, with one record for every CDR3 protein. The table lists some 360,000 distinct CDR3 sequences, about a sixth of them singletons. Other autoimmune diseases, uncontrolled infections, pregnancy or lactation excluded patients from enrollment. Germline CDR1 is SEHNR and CDR2 is FQNEAQ (reference sequence). J gave up 7 bases and V 0 bases, and 8 bases lay outside the gene matches. The CDR3 sequence is 16 residues long. The clonotype originates from an adult woman with stable Graves' hyperthyroidism. The sequencing sample was made of peripheral blood. J is TRBJ2-5 and V is TRBV7-9; TRBD2 agrees at 10 bases. The CDR3 nucleotides are TGTGCCAGCAGCTTAGCGGCTAGCGGGAGTGGGGGGACCCAGTACTTC. Translating gives CASSLAASGSGGTQYF.